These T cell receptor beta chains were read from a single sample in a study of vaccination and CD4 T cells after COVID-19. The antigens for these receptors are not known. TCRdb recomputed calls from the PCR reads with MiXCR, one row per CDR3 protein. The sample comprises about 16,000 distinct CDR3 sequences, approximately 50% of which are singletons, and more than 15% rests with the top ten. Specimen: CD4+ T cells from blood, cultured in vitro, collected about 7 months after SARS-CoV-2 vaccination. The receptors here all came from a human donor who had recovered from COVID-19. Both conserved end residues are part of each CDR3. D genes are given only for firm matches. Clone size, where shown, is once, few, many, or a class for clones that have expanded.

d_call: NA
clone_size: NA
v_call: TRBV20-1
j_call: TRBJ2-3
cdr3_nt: TGCAGTGCTAGGCCCCCTGGCGGGCAGTCTAGCACAGATACGCAGTATTTT
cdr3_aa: CSARPPGGQSSTDTQYF

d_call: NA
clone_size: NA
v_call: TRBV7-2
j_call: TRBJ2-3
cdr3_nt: TGTGCCAGCAGCCTACGGGACCCTCATACGCAGTATTTT
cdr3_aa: CASSLRDPHTQYF

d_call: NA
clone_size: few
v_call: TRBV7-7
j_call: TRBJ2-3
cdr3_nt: TGTGCTAGCAGCCCAGCGGCATCTGATACGCAGTATTTT
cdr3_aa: CASSPAASDTQYF

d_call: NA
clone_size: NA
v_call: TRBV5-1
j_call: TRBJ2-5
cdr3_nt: TGCGCCAGCAGCTACATTGGAGAGACCCAGTACTTC
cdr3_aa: CASSYIGETQYF

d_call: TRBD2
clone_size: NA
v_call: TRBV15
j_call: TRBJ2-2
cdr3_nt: TGTGCCACCAGCACAAACCGGCGGGAGGGCCGTAAAACCGGGGAGCTGTTTTTT
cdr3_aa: CATSTNRREGRKTGELFF

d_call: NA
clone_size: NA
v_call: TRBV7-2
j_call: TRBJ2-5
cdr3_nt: TGTGCCAGCAGCTTAGCCCGACTCCTTACGGGCAGGGCAATAGGAGGGGAGACCCAGTACTTC
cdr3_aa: CASSLARLLTGRAIGGETQYF

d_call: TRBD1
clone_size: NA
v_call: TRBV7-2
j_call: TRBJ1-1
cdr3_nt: TGTGCCAGCAGCCCGCACAGGGGGCGTACTGAAGCTTTCTTT
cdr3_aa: CASSPHRGRTEAFF

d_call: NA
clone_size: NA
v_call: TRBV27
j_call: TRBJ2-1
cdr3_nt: TGTGCCAGCAGTTTCAGCCTAGCGTTCCGCGATGAGCAGTTCTTC
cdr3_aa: CASSFSLAFRDEQFF

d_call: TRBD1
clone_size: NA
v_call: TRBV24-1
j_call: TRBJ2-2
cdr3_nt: TGTGCCACCAGTGAGACAGGGAGCCCGAACACCGGGGAGCTGTTTTTT
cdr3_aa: CATSETGSPNTGELFF

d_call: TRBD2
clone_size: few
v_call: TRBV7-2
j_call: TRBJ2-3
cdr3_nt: TGTGCCAGCAGCTTAAGGCGCGGGAGGGCCTCAGATACGCAGTATTTT
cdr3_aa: CASSLRRGRASDTQYF

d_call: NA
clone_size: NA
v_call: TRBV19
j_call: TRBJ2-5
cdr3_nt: TGTGCCAGTAGTATAGTCTTTACCCAAGAGACCCAGTACTTC
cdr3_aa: CASSIVFTQETQYF

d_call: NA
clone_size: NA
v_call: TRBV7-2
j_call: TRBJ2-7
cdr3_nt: TGTGCCAGCAGCTTAAGGGAGGGGGCATACGAGCAGTACTTC
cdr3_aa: CASSLREGAYEQYF

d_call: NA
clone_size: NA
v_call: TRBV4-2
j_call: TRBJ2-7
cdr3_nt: TGTGCCAGCAGGGGTGACAGTGGGTTATACGAGCAGTACTTC
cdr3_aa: CASRGDSGLYEQYF

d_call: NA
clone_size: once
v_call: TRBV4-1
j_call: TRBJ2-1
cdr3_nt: TGCGCCAGCAGCCAAGGTTTGGTGCAGGGTCGAGGGCGGGAGCAGTTCTTC
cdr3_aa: CASSQGLVQGRGREQFF

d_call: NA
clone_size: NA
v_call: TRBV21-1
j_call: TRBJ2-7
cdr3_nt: TGTGCCAGCAGCAAAGGACTAGCAGGCCTTTGTGAGCAGTACTTC
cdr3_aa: CASSKGLAGLCEQYF

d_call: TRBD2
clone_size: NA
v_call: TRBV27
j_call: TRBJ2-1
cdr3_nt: TGTGCCAGCAGCGACCGGGGACTAGCGCACAATGAGCAGTTCTTC
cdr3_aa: CASSDRGLAHNEQFF

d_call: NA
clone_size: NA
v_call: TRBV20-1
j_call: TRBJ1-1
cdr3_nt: TGCAGTGCTAGTGCGTCGGGGGGGGCTGAAGCTTTCTTT
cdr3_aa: CSASASGGAEAFF